This TCR beta chain was documented in a study of blood T cell repertoires in COVID-19. Profiled with immunoSEQ multiplex PCR; TCRdb holds only in-frame clones, not every one. The profile covers 250,000 to 300,000 clones, with approximately 91% appearing a single time and 0.65% to 0.95% taken by the ten largest. Sequences were obtained from peripheral blood. The receptor comes from a woman under 40 with acute or convalescent COVID-19.

Written as DNA, the CDR3 is TGTGCCAGCAGCTTTTTTGCTATAGGACAGCTGACATACGAGCAGTACTTC. It translates to CASSFFAIGQLTYEQYF. The V gene is TRBV7-9, the J gene TRBJ2-7, with D maybe TRBD1 (6 bases). V lost 3 bases and J lost 4, with 22 bases in between. CDR3 length: 17 residues. The germline gives CDR1 SEHNR, CDR2 FQNEAQ (reference sequence).